A single sample is the source of the 3 T cell receptor beta chains below, sequenced in a study of blood T cell repertoires in COVID-19 (dated by TCRdb to about 2020). The library was made by the immunoSEQ multiplex PCR assay. In its TCRdb copy, this immuneACCESS table keeps in-frame sequences only and misses some clones. Where compared with another copy, unresolved V genes explain less than half of these, and the others have no known cause. Recorded for this sample are fewer than 150,000 clones; 84% of them occurred a single time. The ten largest clones capture about 6.4% of the sample. Sequenced: peripheral blood. These receptors came from a human donor in a cohort sampled during active COVID-19.

This clone appeared once. The gene calls are TRBV24-1 and TRBJ2-7; D might be TRBD1 (5 bases). Between the trimmed V and J ends, which lost 8 bases and 1 base, there was a span of 8 bases. The CDR3 covers 12 residues. Germline CDR1 reads KGHDR; CDR2 reads SFDVKD. CDR3 residues: CATKPGSYEQYF. For the CDR3, the DNA is TGTGCCACCAAGCCAGGGTCCTACGAGCAGTACTTC.

The rearrangement links TRBV10-1 to TRBJ2-5; 7 bases are shared with TRBD1. Germline values: CDR1 WNHNN, CDR2 SYGVQD (reference sequence). The CDR3 consists of 13 residues. The J segment lost 2 bases and the V segment lost 10 bases, leaving 7 bases of the junction unmatched. CDR3 sequence (DNA): TGCGCCACCCCAGGACAGGCGCAAGAGACCCAGTACTTC. It translates to CATPGQAQETQYF.

The V call is TRBV18, the J call TRBJ2-1, with 8 bases matching TRBD2. The germline V gene encodes CDR1 KGHSH and CDR2 LQKENI. Trimming cost V 0 bases and J 4 bases; bases outside gene matches: 5. This CDR3 has 16 residues. CDR3 coding DNA: TGTGCCAGCTCACCACCGAAGCGGGGGCCATACAATGAGCAGTTCTTC. Translation: CASSPPKRGPYNEQFF.